This T cell receptor beta chain derives from a study of regulatory T cells in long-lasting Graves disease. Regarding the study as a whole: Segments TRBV28, TRBJ1-2 and TRBJ2-5 showed preferential usage in persistent disease.

This clonotype showed up many times. Its antigen is currently unknown. Germline CDR1 KGHSH, CDR2 LQKENI. The ends lost 2 bases at V and 6 bases at J; junction bases unmatched: 6. The CDR3 is 15 residues long. Regarding time point: newly diagnosed GD, antithyroid drugs for less than 3 months. PBMCs were the source of the RNA used for TCR sequencing. For TCR beta, libraries came from iRepertoire HTBI primers and Arm-PCR of CDR3 regions. TCRdb re-analysed the multiplex PCR reads in MiXCR, keeping a single row per CDR3 protein. The sample lists hundreds of thousands of distinct CDR3 sequences, 15% to 20% occurring once. This sample was shared with a second study, whose subject was T cells in Graves' hyperthyroidism and ophthalmopathy.

This chain connects TRBV18 to TRBJ2-1, with 8 bases that match TRBD1. This receptor was taken from a woman aged 35-65 years with Graves disease. Sequencing used peripheral blood mononuclear cells (PBMCs), obtained at new diagnosis, from a patient treated with antithyroid drugs. The CDR3: CASSPGTGRVNEQFF. In nucleotides, the CDR3 is TGTGCCAGCTCACCAGGGACAGGACGGGTCAATGAGCAGTTCTTC.